What follows are 8 T cell receptor beta chains derived from one specimen sequenced in a study of cytomegalovirus exposure and HLA in healthy donors. The primer mix had 60 Vbeta and 13 Jbeta primers. Sequenced by immunoSEQ multiplex PCR; TCRdb stores in-frame clones only, minus some. The table lists 150,000 to 200,000 clones, around three quarters of them singletons. The material sequenced was PBMCs. These receptors all come from a woman in her forties or fifties in good health and CMV-seronegative.

The chain is built from TRBV11-2 and TRBJ1-4; 7 positions agree with TRBD1. Germline V gene lookup returns CDR1 SGHAT and CDR2 FQNNGV. The CDR3 consists of 15 residues. J was trimmed by 7 bases and V by 5 bases; bases with no gene match: 10. The CDR3 region is CASSRWTGRGEKLFF. Here the CDR3 DNA reads TGTGCCAGCAGCCGATGGACAGGTCGGGGTGAAAAACTGTTTTTT.

The chain couples TRBV28 to TRBJ1-5; 10 bases are a match to TRBD1. The CDR3 loop spans 16 amino acids. Trimming at V came to 5 bases and at J to 5 bases, leaving 9 bases not matched to a gene. Germline CDR1 and CDR2: MDHEN and SYDVKM. The CDR3 DNA is TGTGCCAGCAGTACCTCCGGACAGGGGGTTGATCAGCCCCAGCATTTT. Residues: CASSTSGQGVDQPQHF.

As DNA, the CDR3 is TGCAGCGTTGAAGGCCCCCAGGGCGCGTACACCGGGGAGCTGTTTTTT. This encodes CSVEGPQGAYTGELFF. The chain joins TRBV29-1 to TRBJ2-2; TRBD1 might be the D (5 bases). Germline CDR1 reads SQVTM; CDR2 reads ANQGSEA. Trimming cost V 1 base and J 3 bases, with 15 bases left between them. The length of the CDR3 is 16 residues.

Note on this clone: The sample has other DNA sequences that encode this CDR3 too. V is TRBV6-6 and J is TRBJ1-6; weak D call: TRBD1 (5 bases). CDR1 and CDR2 from the germline V gene are MNHNY and SVGAGI (reference sequence). This CDR3 is 14 amino acids long. Trimming removed 7 bases from V and 7 bases from J, with 14 bases in between. The CDR3 bases are TGTGCCAGCACCCCCGTGACAGTCAATTCACCCCTCCACTTT. Translation: CASTPVTVNSPLHF.

The rearrangement joins TRBV4-2 to TRBJ2-7, with D perhaps TRBD1 (6 bases). From germline, CDR1 is LGHNA and CDR2 YNFKEQ. V lost 5 bases and J lost 6, with 14 bases in between. There are 13 residues in the CDR3. CDR3 coding DNA: TGTGCCAGCAGCTCCGCCGGCAGGGGCGAGCAGTACTTC. Amino acid sequence: CASSSAGRGEQYF.

The chain links TRBV28 to TRBJ1-5, with 7 bases aligning to TRBD1. CDR3 length equals 14 residues. Germline CDR1 reads MDHEN; CDR2 reads SYDVKM. V lost 6 bases to trimming and J lost 7 bases; unmatched junction nucleotides: 9. CDR3 DNA sequence: TGTGCCAGCAGCCTCGGACAGGCGGGGCAGCCCCAGCATTTT. The encoded protein is CASSLGQAGQPQHF. The entire variable domain, with the rest obtained from reference TRBV28 and TRBJ1-5, is as follows: DVKVTQSSRYLVKRTGEKVFLECVQDMDHENMFWYRQDPGLGLRLIYFSYDVKMKEKGDIPEGYSVSREKKERFSLILESASTNQTSMYLCASSLGQAGQPQHFGDGTRLSIL.

The chain employs TRBV27 and TRBJ2-5; TRBD2 matches 10 bases. The end of the DNA fits TRBJ2-7 better, so the J call may be wrong. The germline V gene encodes CDR1 MNHEY and CDR2 SMNVEV (reference sequence). The CDR3 covers 14 residues. The CDR3 region has the DNA TGTGCCAGCAGAACTAGCGGGGACTCCTACGAGCAGTACTTC. As protein: CASRTSGDSYEQYF.

The chain uses TRBV15 and TRBJ1-2; 7 bases match TRBD1. Germline lookup yields CDR1 LNHNV and CDR2 YYDKDF (reference sequence). The CDR3 extends over 16 amino acids. The V gene end was trimmed by 1 base and the J gene end by 4 bases; junction bases not matched to a gene: 9. Here the CDR3 reads CATSRGGVDRTYGYTF. As DNA, the CDR3 is TGTGCCACCAGCAGAGGGGGAGTGGACAGGACCTATGGCTACACCTTC.